This entry lists 3 T cell receptor beta chains sequenced from one sample in a study of T cell responses to AZD1222 COVID-19 vaccine. Profiled with immunoSEQ multiplex PCR; TCRdb holds only in-frame clones, not every one. The sample shows 140,000 to 150,000 clones, roughly 92% of them seen only once. This sample comprised peripheral blood, obtained 28 days after the second AZD1222 dose. Receptors were obtained from an adult who received the AZD1222 COVID-19 vaccine.

The chain couples TRBV6-5 to TRBJ1-2; TRBD1 might be the D (5 bases). V was clipped by 4 bases and J by 11 bases, with 14 bases between them. The CDR3 is 12 amino acids. Looked up from germline, CDR1 is MNHEY and CDR2 is SVGAGI. CDR3 sequence: CASSSADTSYTF. The CDR3 nucleotides read TGTGCCAGCAGTTCAGCGGACACCTCTTACACCTTC.

The gene calls are TRBV7-3 and TRBJ2-3, with TRBD2 matching 8 bases. CDR1 SGHTA and CDR2 FQGTGA come from the germline V gene. The CDR3 is 17 residues long. With 5 bases clipped from V and 0 bases from J, the junction kept 10 bases outside the gene matches. The CDR3 sequence is CASSLVPTGGSTDTQYF. DNA of the CDR3: TGTGCCAGCAGCCTCGTACCAACGGGGGGGAGCACAGATACGCAGTATTTT.

As to this clone: One junction end disagrees with the germline gene, perhaps due to a read error. The chain is built from TRBV7-7 and TRBJ2-7; 8 bases are shared with TRBD2. From germline, CDR1 is SSHAT and CDR2 FNYEAQ (reference sequence). This CDR3 has 18 residues. The CDR3 region is CASSFPPKSGGRIYEQYF. As DNA, the CDR3 is TGTGCTAGCAGCTTTCCCCCCAAGAGCGGGGGAAGAATCTACGAGCAGTACTTC.